This T cell receptor (beta chain) was sequenced during a study of cytomegalovirus exposure and HLA in healthy donors. Trimming shortened V by 7 bases and J by 2 bases, and 8 bases separated the two germline ends. Germline loops: CDR1 MDHEN, CDR2 SYDVKM. This CDR3 comprises 13 residues. Assay: immunoSEQ multiplex PCR; the TCRdb copy retains only in-frame clones and omits some. The sample includes approximately 300,000 clones, just over 85% seen only once; the top ten take more than 0.8%. Sequencing input: PBMCs. This receptor was identified in a woman under 30 in good health and CMV-seronegative. The chain employs TRBV28 and TRBJ2-2, with D perhaps matching TRBD2 (5 bases). CDR3 sequence (DNA): TGTGCCAGCACGGGGAGCAACACCGGGGAGCTGTTTTTT. It yields the protein CASTGSNTGELFF.